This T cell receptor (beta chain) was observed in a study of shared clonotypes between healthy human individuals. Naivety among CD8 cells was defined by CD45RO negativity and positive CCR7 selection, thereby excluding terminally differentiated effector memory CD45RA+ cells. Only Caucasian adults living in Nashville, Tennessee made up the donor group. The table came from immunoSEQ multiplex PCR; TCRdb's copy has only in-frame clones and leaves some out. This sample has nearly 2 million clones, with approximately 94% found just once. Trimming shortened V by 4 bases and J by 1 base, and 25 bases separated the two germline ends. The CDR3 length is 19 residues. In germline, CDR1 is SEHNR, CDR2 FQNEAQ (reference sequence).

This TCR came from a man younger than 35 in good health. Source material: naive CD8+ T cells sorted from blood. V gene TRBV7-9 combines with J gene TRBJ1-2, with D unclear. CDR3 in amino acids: CASSSIPLQRLGNNYGYTF. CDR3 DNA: TGTGCCAGCAGCTCTATTCCCCTACAGCGGCTTGGAAATAACTATGGCTACACCTTC.